The entry below gives a single TCR beta chain sequence along with its context. Its target is unknown. Three pembrolizumab responders had their TCRs sequenced. Germline CDR1 LNHDA, CDR2 SQIVND (reference sequence). The CDR3 contains 17 residues. V was clipped by 2 bases and J by 2 bases; unmatched bases: 6. The data were taken from a study of PD-1 blockade in mismatch repair-deficient tumors. Whole-study findings and limits: Tumor-resident clones, often undetectable pretreatment in blood, expanded then contracted after pembrolizumab.

Clones were sequenced by immunoSEQ multiplex PCR, and TCRdb holds only the in-frame ones, with some missing. The sample has some 100,000 clones, over 75% seen once. The clonotype comes from an adult with mismatch repair-deficient cancer. The source was peripheral blood, collected roughly 36 weeks after starting pembrolizumab. The rearrangement joins TRBV19 to TRBJ2-7; TRBD2 matches 13 bases. The chain's CDR3 is CASSIRGTSGTTYEQYF. The DNA of the CDR3 is TGTGCCAGTAGTATAAGAGGGACTAGCGGGACCACCTACGAGCAGTACTTC.